This T cell receptor beta chain emerged from a study of cytomegalovirus exposure and HLA in healthy donors. Per the germline V gene, CDR1 is SNHLY and CDR2 is FYNNEI. The CDR3 sequence is 17 residues long. The germline V and J ends were trimmed by 1 base and 4 bases, with 19 bases remaining between them. This clone has more than one count but fewer than ten. What it recognizes is unknown. Study results and caveats: Rarity held for most TCR sequences, but there were some public TCRs that occurred in many donors.

Clones were read by immunoSEQ multiplex PCR, and TCRdb kept only the in-frame ones, dropping some. This sample has 150,000 to 200,000 clones, with about 81% found just once. The chain carries TRBV2 and TRBJ1-1; D is perhaps TRBD1 (6 bases). Sequences were obtained from PBMCs. This receptor was obtained from a woman aged 30 to 39 in good health and CMV-seronegative. Here the CDR3 reads CASSEVVQGESGTEAFF. The CDR3 DNA is TGTGCCAGCAGTGAAGTTGTACAGGGTGAGAGCGGCACTGAAGCTTTCTTT.